These 20 T cell receptor beta chains came from one sample sequenced in a study of blood T cell repertoires in COVID-19. Sequenced by immunoSEQ multiplex PCR; TCRdb stores in-frame clones only, minus some. This table has some 200,000 clones, more than 80% appearing once. Specimen: peripheral blood. These receptor sequences come from a woman in her fifties or sixties with acute or convalescent COVID-19.

The chain links TRBV7-9 to TRBJ1-1; 12 bases are shared with TRBD1. V shed 5 bases and J 5 bases; nucleotides not matched to a gene: 9. There are 16 residues in the CDR3. Per germline, CDR1 SEHNR and CDR2 FQNEAQ (reference sequence). This CDR3 reads CASSPAGTGGNTEAFF. In DNA, the CDR3 is TGTGCCAGCAGCCCGGCAGGGACAGGGGGCAATACTGAAGCTTTCTTT.

The chain carries TRBV5-4 and TRBJ1-2; no clear D gene. Trimming took off 3 bases at V and 0 bases at J, with 15 bases between the two ends. The CDR3 runs 16 residues. The V gene's germline CDR1 is SGHNT and CDR2 YYREEE (reference sequence). CDR3 in amino acids: CASSSPSAGSNYGYTF. As DNA, the CDR3 is TGTGCCAGCAGCTCGCCATCCGCAGGCTCTAACTATGGCTACACCTTC.

The J gene is TRBJ2-1, the V gene TRBV21-1; TRBD2, the table's D call, lacks a check against the DNA. TRBV21-1 is a documented pseudogene. The CDR3 extends over 16 amino acids. The CDR3 protein is CASSKTLAGGIHEQFF. As DNA, the CDR3 is TGTGCCAGCAGCAAAACCCTAGCGGGAGGAATCCATGAGCAGTTCTTC.

The V and J genes are TRBV6-5 and TRBJ1-1; 8 bases line up with TRBD1. The CDR3 covers 15 residues. Per the germline V gene, CDR1 is MNHEY and CDR2 is SVGAGI. The V gene end was trimmed by 6 bases and the J gene end by 0 bases; junction bases not matched to a gene: 6. This CDR3 is CASRGVGQVNTEAFF. CDR3 sequence (DNA): TGTGCCAGCAGGGGGGTGGGACAGGTGAACACTGAAGCTTTCTTT.

Notes on this clone: The sample carries other DNA sequences with the same CDR3. The rearrangement links TRBV19 to TRBJ1-2, with TRBD1 matching 7 bases. Looked up from germline, CDR1 is LNHDA and CDR2 is SQIVND (reference sequence). Trimming cost V 6 bases and J 6 bases; bases outside gene matches: 7. The CDR3 has 13 amino acids. The CDR3 DNA is TGTGCCAGTAGGGACCGACAGGGTCATGGCTACACCTTC. It codes for CASRDRQGHGYTF.

This chain links TRBV7-9 with TRBJ2-7; 13 bases map to TRBD2. The CDR3 sequence is 17 residues long. Looked up from germline, CDR1 is SEHNR and CDR2 is FQNEAQ (reference sequence). V lost 3 bases and J lost 5; bases outside the gene matches: 10. CDR3 bases: TGTGCCAGCAGCTTTGGCGGACTAGCGGGAGTTCTGGACGAGCAGTACTTC. Encoded protein: CASSFGGLAGVLDEQYF.

The gene calls are TRBV9 and TRBJ1-1; the match to TRBD1 covers 9 bases. CDR1 is SGDLS and CDR2 is YYNGEE in the germline V gene. Losses at the gene ends were 0 bases for V and 2 bases for J; bases not matched to a gene: 8. There are 17 residues in the CDR3. The CDR3 spells CASSVAGDRVDNTEAFF. For the CDR3, the DNA is TGTGCCAGCAGCGTAGCGGGGGACAGGGTGGACAACACTGAAGCTTTCTTT.

V is TRBV27 and J is TRBJ1-6; 8 bases line up with TRBD1. The CDR3 runs to 14 residues. V shed 6 bases and J 7 bases; nucleotides not matched to a gene: 5. The germline V gene has CDR1 MNHEY and CDR2 SMNVEV (reference sequence). The CDR3 spells CASRIGTGNSPLHF. CDR3 in DNA: TGTGCCAGCAGAATCGGGACAGGCAATTCACCCCTCCACTTT.

The J gene is TRBJ2-2, the V gene TRBV4-1; 11 bases match TRBD2. J gave up 7 bases and V 6 bases, and 10 bases lay outside the gene matches. Germline values: CDR1 MGHRA, CDR2 YSYEKL. The CDR3 has 16 residues. CDR3 region: CASSPLAGVISGELFF. As DNA, the CDR3 is TGCGCCAGCAGTCCACTAGCGGGAGTAATTAGCGGGGAGCTGTTTTTT.

This clone was observed a single time. The chain joins TRBV11-2 to TRBJ2-3, with a weak D call TRBD2 (5 bases). Germline-derived CDR1 and CDR2 are SGHAT and FQNNGV. This CDR3 has 15 residues. Trimming cost V 5 bases and J 3 bases, with 15 bases left between them. CDR3 sequence reads: CASSRTTLGTDTQYF. In DNA form, the CDR3 reads TGTGCCAGCAGCCGCACTACACTAGGTACAGATACGCAGTATTTT.

Ten or more counts support this clone. This chain joins TRBV20-1 and TRBJ1-2, with 10 positions matching TRBD1. The V segment lost 3 bases and the J segment 8 bases; nucleotides outside the gene matches: 9. Germline CDR1 DFQATT, CDR2 SNEGSKA (reference sequence). CDR3 size: 14 residues. The DNA for the CDR3 is TGCAGTGCTAGTAGGGACAGGGGTTTGGAGGGCTACACCTTC. It is translated as CSASRDRGLEGYTF.

The rearrangement uses TRBV9 and TRBJ2-2; 8 nucleotides match TRBD2. The J segment lost 6 bases and the V segment lost 4 bases, leaving 5 bases of the junction unmatched. CDR1 and CDR2 (germline): SGDLS, YYNGEE. This CDR3 region has 14 residues. The CDR3 reads CASSRPGGSGELFF. The DNA for the CDR3 is TGTGCCAGCAGCCGACCGGGGGGGTCCGGGGAGCTGTTTTTT.

This clone was observed a few times. V and J are TRBV7-9 and TRBJ2-1; possible D gene TRBD1, 5 bases. CDR1 and CDR2 from the germline V gene are SEHNR and FQNEAQ (reference sequence). The CDR3 spans 15 residues. Deletions cut 5 bases from V and 6 bases from J, with 17 bases between. The CDR3 sequence is CASSPRGGLFNEQFF. Here the CDR3 DNA reads TGTGCCAGCAGCCCTAGGGGTGGGCTCTTCAATGAGCAGTTCTTC. The full variable domain, in which reference TRBV7-9 and TRBJ2-1 provide the parts outside the CDR3, is DTGVSQNPRHKITKRGQNVTFRCDPISEHNRLYWYRQTLGQGPEFLTYFQNEAQLEKSRLLSDRFSAERPKGSFSTLEIQRTEQGDSAMYLCASSPRGGLFNEQFFGPGTRLTVL.

V is TRBV6-1 and J is TRBJ2-7; TRBD2 might be the D (5 bases). CDR3 size: 14 residues. Germline V lookup: CDR1 MNHNS, CDR2 SASEGT. Trimming shortened V by 4 bases and J by 3 bases, and 13 bases separated the two germline ends. The CDR3 region is CASSASDGGYEQYF. The CDR3, as DNA: TGTGCCAGCAGTGCGTCGGACGGAGGCTACGAGCAGTACTTC.

V usage is TRBV2 and J usage is TRBJ1-1; TRBD1 aligns across 10 bases. The CDR3 runs to 15 residues. Germline CDR1 SNHLY, CDR2 FYNNEI. J was trimmed by 7 bases and V by 6 bases; bases with no gene match: 11. For the CDR3, the DNA is TGTGCCAGCAGATCACCGAACTGGGACAGGGGTGAAGCTTTCTTT. Its protein product is CASRSPNWDRGEAFF.

The gene calls are TRBV30 and TRBJ2-3; the D is unclear. Germline assignment: CDR1 GTSNPN and CDR2 SVGIG (reference sequence). V lost 2 bases and J 3 bases, leaving 3 bases between the germline ends. The CDR3 contains 11 residues. The CDR3 sequence: CAWSRTDTQYF. Here the CDR3 DNA reads TGTGCCTGGAGTCGTACAGATACGCAGTATTTT.

The sample holds one count of this clone. The chain links TRBV5-4 to TRBJ1-2; D is unclear. This CDR3 comprises 13 residues. The V gene's germline CDR1 is SGHNT and CDR2 YYREEE (reference sequence). V lost 0 bases, J lost 3 bases, and 6 bases lay in between. The CDR3 reads CASSLVGDYGYTF. CDR3 DNA sequence: TGTGCCAGCAGCTTGGTAGGAGACTATGGCTACACCTTC.

This clone was counted only a few times. The rearrangement links TRBV27 to TRBJ1-5; D is unresolved. Trimming left V 2 bases short and J 1 base short, with 6 bases between. CDR1 and CDR2 from the germline V gene are MNHEY and SMNVEV (reference sequence). The CDR3 covers 14 residues. The CDR3 is CASSLERSNQPQHF. In nucleotides, the CDR3 is TGTGCCAGCAGTTTAGAGAGGAGCAATCAGCCCCAGCATTTT.

The genes are TRBV15 and TRBJ2-7, with D unresolved. Trimming cost V 3 bases and J 4 bases, with 13 bases left between them. The CDR3 is made up of 14 amino acids. Per germline, CDR1 LNHNV and CDR2 YYDKDF (reference sequence). CDR3 sequence reads: CATSRRRGPYEQYV. The CDR3 DNA follows: TGTGCCACCAGCAGGCGACGAGGCCCGTACGAGCAGTACGTC.

The chain employs TRBV14 and TRBJ1-4; D possibly corresponds to TRBD1 (6 bases). The germline gives CDR1 SGHDN, CDR2 FVKESK. The CDR3 has 15 residues. Trimming stripped 4 bases from V and 4 bases from J, with 13 bases between. The CDR3 loop is CASSPQQGYNEKLFF. As DNA, the CDR3 is TGTGCCAGCAGCCCACAACAGGGATATAATGAAAAACTGTTTTTT.